These 25 T cell receptor beta chains were all obtained from the same sample, sequenced in a study of blood T cell repertoires in COVID-19. Assay used: immunoSEQ multiplex PCR; TCRdb lists only in-frame clones, some missing. Of about 300,000 clones in the sample, around 90% are singletons; the top ten hold over 1%. Input material: peripheral blood. These receptors all come from an older man with acute or convalescent COVID-19.

This sequence joins TRBV29-1 and TRBJ1-1, with D unclear. Per germline, CDR1 SQVTM and CDR2 ANQGSEA. Trimming removed 3 bases from V and 1 base from J, with 15 bases in between. The CDR3 totals 15 residues. CDR3: CSVDDEGYGNTEAFF. CDR3 DNA: TGCAGCGTTGACGATGAGGGTTATGGGAACACTGAAGCTTTCTTT.

The chain has TRBV2 and TRBJ2-7; TRBD2 might be the D (5 bases). The ends were cut back, 8 bases at V and 11 bases at J, with 22 bases in the middle. Germline CDR1 and CDR2: SNHLY and FYNNEI. The CDR3 contains 13 residues. CDR3 loop: CASAVGAVPREYF. CDR3 nucleotides: TGTGCCAGCGCTGTAGGAGCGGTGCCTCGAGAGTACTTC.

The CDR3: CASSQSLGGGNQETQYF. CDR3 bases: TGTGCCAGCAGCCAGTCTCTAGGGGGGGGGAACCAAGAGACCCAGTACTTC. The chain employs TRBV3-1 (or the pseudogene TRBV3-2) and TRBJ2-5; D perhaps matches TRBD2 (7 bases). Germline V gene data show CDR1 as LGHDT and CDR2 as YNNKEL (reference sequence). The length of the CDR3 is 17 residues. The V end was cut by 3 bases, the J end by 0 bases, with 17 bases between.

The chain carries TRBV30 and TRBJ2-5; 7 bases are a match to TRBD1. This CDR3 spans 13 amino acids. The V segment lost 2 bases and the J segment 5 bases; nucleotides outside the gene matches: 5. Germline V gene data show CDR1 as GTSNPN and CDR2 as SVGIG (reference sequence). This chain's CDR3 is CAWSQGVRETQYF. The CDR3 DNA reads TGTGCCTGGAGTCAGGGGGTTAGGGAGACCCAGTACTTC.

This chain joins TRBV7-8 and TRBJ2-2; TRBD2 matches at 9 bases. Per the germline V gene, CDR1 is SGHVS and CDR2 is FQNEAQ. V lost 10 bases, J lost 1 base, and 10 bases stayed unmatched. This CDR3 is built from 16 residues. The CDR3 DNA follows: TGTGCCATCCCGGGTAGCGGGGGCCTGAACACCGGGGAGCTGTTTTTT. This gives the protein CAIPGSGGLNTGELFF.

This sequence joins TRBV28 and TRBJ1-4; D unresolved. Trimming removed 5 bases at V and 5 bases at J, with 6 bases between. Germline CDR1 reads MDHEN; CDR2 reads SYDVKM. The CDR3 is 12 amino acids. CDR3 coding DNA: TGTGCCAGCAGTGCCGCGAATGAAAAACTGTTTTTT. Translating gives CASSAANEKLFF.

The chain is built from TRBV19 and TRBJ2-7, with D perhaps TRBD2 (7 bases). V lost 6 bases and J lost 4, with 19 bases in between. The CDR3 runs 15 residues. Germline CDR1 and CDR2: LNHDA and SQIVND (reference sequence). The CDR3 protein is CASRDPGGSGYEQYF. The CDR3 DNA reads as TGTGCCAGTAGGGACCCGGGGGGCTCGGGGTACGAGCAGTACTTC.

The rearrangement uses TRBV28 and TRBJ1-2; D is uncertain. The CDR3 length is 12 residues. V gave up 3 bases and J gave up 5 bases, with 7 bases separating them. Germline CDR1 reads MDHEN; CDR2 reads SYDVKM. The CDR3: CASSFGQYGYTF. CDR3 sequence (DNA): TGTGCCAGCAGTTTTGGCCAGTATGGCTACACCTTC.

This chain links TRBV18 with TRBJ2-6; D is ambiguous. V was cut by 3 bases and J by 0 bases, with 6 bases left in between. Germline lookup yields CDR1 KGHSH and CDR2 LQKENI. The CDR3 runs to 15 residues. The CDR3 spells CASSPNYSGANVLTF. CDR3 sequence (DNA): TGTGCCAGCTCACCGAACTACTCTGGGGCCAACGTCCTGACTTTC.

The genes are TRBV2 and TRBJ1-4; 9 bases map to TRBD1. The germline V gene encodes CDR1 SNHLY and CDR2 FYNNEI. CDR3 size: 16 residues. J gave up 9 bases and V 3 bases, and 11 bases lay outside the gene matches. CDR3 sequence (DNA): TGTGCCAGCAGTGAGAGTACAGGGGGCGACGTACAAAAACTGTTTTTT. It encodes CASSESTGGDVQKLFF. Full variable domain (outside the CDR3, taken from reference TRBV2 and TRBJ1-4): EPEVTQTPSHQVTQMGQEVILRCVPISNHLYFYWYRQILGQKVEFLVSFYNNEISEKSEIFDDQFSVERPDGSNFTLKIRSTKLEDSAMYFCASSESTGGDVQKLFFGSGTQLSVL.

This sequence joins TRBV7-9 and TRBJ2-1, with TRBD2 matching 9 bases. There are 15 residues in the CDR3. With 5 bases clipped from V and 6 bases from J, the junction kept 8 bases outside the gene matches. The germline V gene has CDR1 SEHNR and CDR2 FQNEAQ (reference sequence). CDR3 coding DNA: TGTGCCAGCAGCAAAGGTAGCGGGGGACCCAATGAGCAGTTCTTC. Its protein product is CASSKGSGGPNEQFF.

CDR3 nucleotide sequence: TGTGCCAGCAGCCAAGGGACAGCTATTTCACCCCTCCACTTT. This sequence encodes CASSQGTAISPLHF. The V and J genes are TRBV3-1 (or the pseudogene TRBV3-2) and TRBJ1-6, with D perhaps matching TRBD1 (6 bases). Between the trimmed V and J ends, which lost 1 base and 9 bases, there was a span of 10 bases. The CDR3 sequence is 14 residues long. Germline CDR1 reads LGHDT; CDR2 reads YNNKEL (reference sequence).

The chain carries TRBV5-1 and TRBJ2-5; D possibly corresponds to TRBD2 (6 bases). Germline V gives CDR1 SGHRS, CDR2 YFSETQ. This CDR3 has 14 residues. Trimming shortened V by 4 bases and J by 5 bases, and 15 bases separated the two germline ends. The CDR3 coding sequence is TGCGCCAGCAGCCGGGGGTACGAAGGGGAGACCCAGTACTTC. This gives the protein CASSRGYEGETQYF.

The rearrangement uses TRBV5-1 and TRBJ2-7; a possible D gene is TRBD1 (6 bases). Germline assignment: CDR1 SGHRS and CDR2 YFSETQ. The length of the CDR3 is 16 residues. Trimming stripped 4 bases from V and 3 bases from J, with 20 bases between. CDR3 in DNA: TGCGCCAGCAGCGCGTACTCAACAGGGTCTCTCTACGAGCAGTACTTC. As protein: CASSAYSTGSLYEQYF. The whole variable domain, filled in from reference TRBV5-1 and TRBJ2-7, reads KAGVTQTPRYLIKTRGQQVTLSCSPISGHRSVSWYQQTPGQGLQFLFEYFSETQRNKGNFPGRFSGRQFSNSRSEMNVSTLELGDSALYLCASSAYSTGSLYEQYFGPGTRLTVT.

The chain employs TRBV5-1 and TRBJ2-3; TRBD2 aligns across 10 bases. The junction had 12 bases not matched to a gene; V was cut back by 1 base and J by 4 bases. CDR1 is SGHRS, CDR2 YFSETQ, per germline. This CDR3 has 18 residues. In DNA, the CDR3 is TGCGCCAGCAGCTTGCAGCCCCAAGCGGGAGGGACCGCAGATACGCAGTATTTT. Amino acid sequence: CASSLQPQAGGTADTQYF. The full variable domain, its missing parts supplied by reference TRBV5-1 and TRBJ2-3, is KAGVTQTPRYLIKTRGQQVTLSCSPISGHRSVSWYQQTPGQGLQFLFEYFSETQRNKGNFPGRFSGRQFSNSRSEMNVSTLELGDSALYLCASSLQPQAGGTADTQYFGPGTRLTVL.

The V gene is TRBV6-5, the J gene TRBJ2-3; the D gene is possibly TRBD1 (5 bases). Germline lookup yields CDR1 MNHEY and CDR2 SVGAGI. The CDR3 runs to 11 residues. The germline V and J ends were trimmed by 11 bases and 3 bases, with 9 bases remaining between them. As DNA, the CDR3 is TGTGCCGGACGGACAACAGATACGCAGTATTTT. It yields the protein CAGRTTDTQYF.

The genes are TRBV5-1 and TRBJ2-5; D is uncertain. The CDR3 totals 14 residues. V lost 0 bases to trimming and J lost 1 base, with 7 bases between them. Germline CDR1 reads SGHRS; CDR2 reads YFSETQ. CDR3 nucleotide sequence: TGCGCCAGCAGCTTGGCGACAACCCAAGAGACCCAGTACTTC. Residues: CASSLATTQETQYF.

The chain couples TRBV20-1 to TRBJ2-7; no clear D. The CDR3 consists of 12 residues. Germline CDR1 is DFQATT and CDR2 is SNEGSKA (reference sequence). Trimming stripped 3 bases from V and 3 bases from J, with 9 bases between. The CDR3 sequence: CSASSVRYEQYF. CDR3 coding DNA: TGCAGTGCTAGTTCGGTGCGCTACGAGCAGTACTTC.

The chain recombines TRBV11-2 with TRBJ2-5, with TRBD2 matching 16 bases. The CDR3 is made up of 18 amino acids. V was clipped by 2 bases and J by 4 bases; unmatched bases: 7. Germline lookup yields CDR1 SGHAT and CDR2 FQNNGV. CDR3 DNA sequence: TGTGCCAGCAGCTTAATCGGGACTAGCGGGGGGGCATTAGAGACCCAGTACTTC. It translates to CASSLIGTSGGALETQYF.

A few counts support this clone. This specimen includes other DNA sequences encoding the same CDR3. This chain connects TRBV5-1 to TRBJ2-5; TRBD2 agrees at 8 bases. J gave up 2 bases and V 5 bases, and 5 bases lay outside the gene matches. Germline V gene lookup returns CDR1 SGHRS and CDR2 YFSETQ. The CDR3 has 14 residues. The CDR3, as DNA: TGCGCCAGCAGTTCAAGCGGGGGTCAAGAGACCCAGTACTTC. This encodes CASSSSGGQETQYF.

V and J are TRBV10-3 and TRBJ1-2; no reliable D call. V lost 2 bases, J lost 4 bases, and 5 bases lay in between. CDR1 is ENHRY and CDR2 is SYGVKD in the germline V gene. This CDR3 comprises 12 residues. CDR3 in DNA: TGTGCCATCAGTGAGGGCAGCTATGGCTACACCTTC. This translates into CAISEGSYGYTF.

The chain uses TRBV27 and TRBJ1-2; D is ambiguous. Germline V lookup: CDR1 MNHEY, CDR2 SMNVEV (reference sequence). This CDR3 contains 13 residues. V gave up 6 bases and J gave up 7 bases, with 15 bases separating them. The CDR3 loop reads CASSNPLGSGYTF. CDR3 nucleotide sequence: TGTGCCAGCAGCAACCCCCTAGGCTCTGGCTACACCTTC.

This rearrangement joins TRBV28 to TRBJ2-5, with D perhaps TRBD2 (7 bases). The CDR3 is 16 residues long. The V end was cut by 8 bases, the J end by 4 bases, with 23 bases between. CDR1 is MDHEN and CDR2 is SYDVKM in the germline V gene. CDR3 residues: CASSLMGGGALETQYF. The CDR3 DNA follows: TGTGCCAGCTCTTTAATGGGTGGGGGGGCCTTAGAGACCCAGTACTTC. The full variable domain, its missing parts supplied by reference TRBV28 and TRBJ2-5, is DVKVTQSSRYLVKRTGEKVFLECVQDMDHENMFWYRQDPGLGLRLIYFSYDVKMKEKGDIPEGYSVSREKKERFSLILESASTNQTSMYLCASSLMGGGALETQYFGPGTRLLVL.

A remark on this clone: Other DNA sequences in this specimen translate into the identical CDR3. The chain joins TRBV5-1 to TRBJ2-2, with TRBD1 identical over 8 bases. The V gene's germline CDR1 is SGHRS and CDR2 YFSETQ. This CDR3 contains 14 residues. Trimming took 2 bases from V and 7 from J; bases not matched to a gene: 4. The DNA for the CDR3 is TGCGCCAGCAGCTTCCAGGGGGCAGGCGGGGAGCTGTTTTTT. Amino acid sequence: CASSFQGAGGELFF.

This clone was detected only once. The chain employs TRBV2 and TRBJ1-4, with 8 bases identical to TRBD1. Germline loops: CDR1 SNHLY, CDR2 FYNNEI. V dropped 10 bases and J dropped 8; count of bases not matched to a gene: 9. The CDR3 covers 13 residues. CDR3 residues: CATRTGIIEKLFF. In nucleotides, the CDR3 is TGTGCCACCCGGACAGGGATTATCGAAAAACTGTTTTTT.